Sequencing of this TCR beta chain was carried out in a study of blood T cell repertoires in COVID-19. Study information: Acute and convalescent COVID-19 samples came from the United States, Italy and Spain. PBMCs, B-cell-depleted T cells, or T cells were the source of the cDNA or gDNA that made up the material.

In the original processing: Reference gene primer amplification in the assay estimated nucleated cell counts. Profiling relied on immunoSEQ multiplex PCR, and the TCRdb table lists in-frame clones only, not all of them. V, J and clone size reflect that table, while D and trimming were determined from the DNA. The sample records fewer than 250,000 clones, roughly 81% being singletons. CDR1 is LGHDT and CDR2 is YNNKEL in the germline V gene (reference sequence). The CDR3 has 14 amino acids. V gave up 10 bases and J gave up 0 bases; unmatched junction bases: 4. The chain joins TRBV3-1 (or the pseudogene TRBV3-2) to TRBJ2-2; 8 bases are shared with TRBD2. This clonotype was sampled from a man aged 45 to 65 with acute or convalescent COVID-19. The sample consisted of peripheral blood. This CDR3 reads CATHSGTNTGELFF. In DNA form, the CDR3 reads TGTGCCACACATAGCGGGACGAACACCGGGGAGCTGTTTTTT.